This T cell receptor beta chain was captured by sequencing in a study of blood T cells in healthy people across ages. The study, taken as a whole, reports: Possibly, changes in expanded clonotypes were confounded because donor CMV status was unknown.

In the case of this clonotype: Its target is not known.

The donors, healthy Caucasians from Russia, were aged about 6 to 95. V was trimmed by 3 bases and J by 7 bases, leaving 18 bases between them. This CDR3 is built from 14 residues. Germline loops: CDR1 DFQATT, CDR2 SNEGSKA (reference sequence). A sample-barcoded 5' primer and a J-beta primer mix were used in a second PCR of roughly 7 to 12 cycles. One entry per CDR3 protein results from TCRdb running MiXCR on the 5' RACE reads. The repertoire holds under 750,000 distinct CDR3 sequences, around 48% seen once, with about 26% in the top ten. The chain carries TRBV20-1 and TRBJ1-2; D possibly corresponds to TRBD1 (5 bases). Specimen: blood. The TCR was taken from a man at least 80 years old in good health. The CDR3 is CSASRGGGVSGYTF. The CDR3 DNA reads TGCAGTGCTAGCCGTGGGGGAGGGGTTAGTGGCTACACCTTC.